This paragraph covers one T cell receptor (beta chain) sequence. Its antigen remains undetermined. This sample stems from a study of T cells in women clearing cervical HPV infection listed by TCRdb under 2018. Concerning the study at large: The cases were some 27 women with histologically confirmed HPV16-related CIN3 or worse, and 2 of these cases were invasive cancers. The controls were about two dozen women whose single incident HPV16 infection cleared within 12 months with no development of precancer or cancer. Case blood was taken at the visit when the lesion was first identified, whereas control blood was taken when infection was no longer detected. Among cases, blood sampling occurred a median of about 160 days after lesion detection, with an interquartile range of about 80 to 200 days. Since only a few of the women had HLA typing available, the possibility that HLA type was acting as a confounder could not be ruled out. The exploratory proof-of-principle case-control study was nested within the Guanacaste HPV Natural History Study in Costa Rica and compared TCR repertoires across cervical HPV16 outcomes. Cases and controls were matched on year of sample collection and on age within five years. A median age of nearly 35 years was observed in cases versus under 40 in controls, and no significant differences in baseline characteristics were found. The parent cohort enrolled about 10,000 women aged 18 or older in Guanacaste, Costa Rica, in about 1993 to 1994 and followed the women for 6 to 7 years. Five blinded duplicates per group were added as quality controls, so that roughly 60 samples were obtained: some 50 participants and approximately 10 replicates.

Every participant had a single incident cervical HPV16 infection, and prevalent HPV16 infections were excluded. Cervical HPV DNA was detected by MY09/MY11 PCR, and genotyping was performed by dot-blot hybridization. Approximately 15 mL of heparinized blood were centrifuged, and the buffy coat was aliquoted, frozen at -30°C, then stored at -80°C. QIAGEN kits were used to extract genomic DNA from the buffy coat specimens. Broader findings and caveats from the paper: TCR repertoire richness was significantly higher in CIN3+ cases than in controls across sequencing depths, while evenness did not differ. By combining richness with V gene abundances, random forest classifiers separated cases from controls with an estimated AUC of 0.83. Because T-cell numbers per sample were unknown, differences in richness could reflect varying T-cell content rather than repertoire biology. Because of the cross-sectional design, the study could not determine whether the associations came before infection or resulted from infection, and neither effector/memory subsets nor HPV-specific T cells were isolated.

The immunoSEQ assay used multiplex PCR to amplify TCR beta CDR3 regions from an average of around 1.2 ug of genomic DNA per sample. The assay corrected primer bias using a complete synthetic TCR repertoire to establish an amplification baseline. The amplicons were sequenced on the Illumina platform. The authors' pipeline ran thus. Sequences were error-corrected by clustering with frequency ratios and a modified nearest-neighbor algorithm, then analyzed in the immunoSEQ Analyzer with IMGT gene definitions. TCR richness and evenness were averaged over 20 rarefaction repeats at each rarefaction depth, excluding samples with fewer sequences than the depth. Wilcoxon rank sum tests with FDR correction were used to compare relative abundances of V, D and J genes between the groups. In the blinded duplicates, the intraclass correlation was 90% to 96% for TCR richness and averaged 76.4% across around 70 gene segments. This immuneACCESS table, as held by TCRdb, lists in-frame sequences with V and J called but not all clones. Of the missing ones, under half trace to an unresolved V gene in checked studies; the others have no known cause. That table is the source of V, J and clone size, and D and trimming were worked out from the DNA. This sample's table carries under 45,000 clones. Approximately 1.5% of the sample lies in the top ten.

The sequence was collected from a woman aged 18 to 75 with a cervical HPV16 infection that either progressed to CIN3+ or cleared (not recorded which). Sequencing was performed on blood buffy coat.

The CDR3 region has the sequence CASSLKGQGIGGYTF. The covered CDR3 bases are TGTGCCAGCAGTTTAAAGGGACAGGGAATTGGTGGC. The chain joins TRBV28 to TRBJ1-2; 9 bases in between match TRBD1. The read halts 3 residues ahead of the CDR3 end, with the missing end drawn from the germline J gene. Trimming leaves V shorter by 2 bases and J shorter by 7 bases, with the junction holding 8 bases beyond the gene matches. According to the germline V gene, CDR1 reads MDHEN and CDR2 reads SYDVKM. From its cysteine to its phenylalanine, the CDR3 spans 15 amino acids. The CDR3 was read in part: 36 bases, with the frame set at base 1.